The 3 T cell receptor beta chains below all came from one sample that was sequenced in a study of blood T cell repertoires in COVID-19. Libraries were prepared by immunoSEQ multiplex PCR; TCRdb keeps only in-frame clonotypes and omits some of them. The table lists approximately 160,000 clones, around 80% of them singletons. The sequenced material came from peripheral blood. These receptors came from a woman between 45 and 65 years old in a cohort sampled during active or convalescent COVID-19.

The rearrangement links TRBV12-5 to TRBJ2-1; TRBD2 might be the D (5 bases). There are 14 residues in the CDR3. Trimming pared 7 bases from V and 0 bases from J, leaving 10 bases between. Looked up from germline, CDR1 is LGHNT and CDR2 is FRNRAP. The CDR3 DNA follows: TGTGCTAGTGCACGGGGTAACTCCTACAATGAGCAGTTCTTC. The encoded protein is CASARGNSYNEQFF. Based on the CDR3 plus reference TRBV12-5 and TRBJ2-1, the full variable domain is DARVTQTPRHKVTEMGQEVTMRCQPILGHNTVFWYRQTMMQGLELLAYFRNRAPLDDSGMPKDRFSAEMPDATLATLKIQPSEPRDSAVYFCASARGNSYNEQFFGPGTRLTVL.

This chain joins TRBV7-2 and TRBJ1-1; D call uncertain. The V end lost 4 bases, the J end lost 7 bases, and 7 bases lay between the germline ends. The CDR3 spans 11 residues. CDR1 and CDR2 (germline): SGHTA, FQGNSA. CDR3 coding DNA: TGTGCCAGCAGCTCGCGTAATGAAGCTTTCTTT. Translated: CASSSRNEAFF. The full variable domain, rest sourced from reference TRBV7-2 and TRBJ1-1, is GAGVSQSPSNKVTEKGKDVELRCDPISGHTALYWYRQSLGQGLEFLIYFQGNSAPDKSGLPSDRFSAERTGGSVSTLTIQRTQQEDSAVYLCASSSRNEAFFGQGTRLTVV.

The rearrangement joins TRBV18 to TRBJ1-1; 8 bases align to TRBD1. The J segment lost 1 base and the V segment lost 2 bases, leaving 6 bases of the junction unmatched. In germline, CDR1 is KGHSH, CDR2 LQKENI. This CDR3 contains 16 residues. The CDR3 protein is CASSPGQGAWNTEAFF. CDR3 coding DNA: TGTGCCAGCTCACCAGGCCAGGGGGCTTGGAACACTGAAGCTTTCTTT.